Reported below is one T cell receptor beta chain. Its antigen is currently unknown. Clones were read by immunoSEQ multiplex PCR, and TCRdb kept only the in-frame ones, dropping some. The sample includes some 200,000 clones, roughly 72% of them seen just once. The data were obtained in a study of cytotoxic CD8 clonotypes in ibrutinib-treated CLL. Overall study context: Results showed around 24 partial and 2 complete responses; following median approximately 68 months, approximately 15 remained remitted, approximately twelve advanced. General observations from the study: Public clonotypes were seen rarely and were contracted or stable on treatment.

V lost 6 bases and J lost 2, with 12 bases in between. Germline V lookup: CDR1 WNHNN, CDR2 SYGVQD (reference sequence). The CDR3 loop spans 14 amino acids. The chain recombines TRBV10-1 with TRBJ2-3; possible D gene TRBD1, 5 bases. The origin of this receptor is a human donor with chronic lymphocytic leukemia. The sample consisted of PBMCs, taken after 24 months of ibrutinib treatment. The CDR3 reads CASRGQKNTDTQYF. CDR3 sequence (DNA): TGCGCCAGCAGAGGACAAAAAAACACAGATACGCAGTATTTT.